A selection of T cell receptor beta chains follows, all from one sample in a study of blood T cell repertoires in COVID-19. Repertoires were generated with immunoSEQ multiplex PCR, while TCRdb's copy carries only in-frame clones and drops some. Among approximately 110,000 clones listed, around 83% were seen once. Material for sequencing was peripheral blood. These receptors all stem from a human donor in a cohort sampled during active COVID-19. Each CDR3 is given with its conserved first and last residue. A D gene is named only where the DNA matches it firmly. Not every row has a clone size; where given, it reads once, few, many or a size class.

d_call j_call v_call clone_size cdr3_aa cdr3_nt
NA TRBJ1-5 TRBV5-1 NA CASSLEPGRQPQHF TGCGCCAGCAGCTTGGAGCCAGGTCGTCAGCCCCAGCATTTT
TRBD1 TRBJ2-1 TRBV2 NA CASSESGQGWSEQFF TGTGCCAGCAGTGAATCGGGACAGGGGTGGAGTGAGCAGTTCTTC
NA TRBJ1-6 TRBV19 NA CASSIRPGSLSYNSPLHF TGTGCCAGTAGTATACGCCCCGGGTCACTCTCCTATAATTCACCCCTCCACTTT
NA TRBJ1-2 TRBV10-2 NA CASSVAAGPNYGYTF TGCGCCAGCAGTGTAGCGGCAGGGCCTAACTATGGCTACACCTTC
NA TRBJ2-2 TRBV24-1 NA CATSVGGNTGELFF TGTGCCACCAGTGTTGGCGGAAACACCGGGGAGCTGTTTTTT
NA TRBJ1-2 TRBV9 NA CASSVVRGYGYTF TGTGCCAGCAGCGTAGTCAGGGGTTATGGCTACACCTTC
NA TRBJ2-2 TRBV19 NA CASSLRELFF TGTGCCAGTAGCCTTCGGGAGCTGTTTTTT
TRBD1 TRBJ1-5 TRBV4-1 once CASSQDLTGAGGPQHF TGCGCCAGCAGCCAAGACCTCACAGGGGCCGGGGGACCCCAGCATTTT
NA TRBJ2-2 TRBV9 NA CASSVDTNTGELFF TGTGCCAGCAGCGTAGACACGAACACCGGGGAGCTGTTTTTT
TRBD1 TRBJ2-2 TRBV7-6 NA CASSFDREFSNTGELFF TGTGCCAGCAGCTTCGACAGGGAATTCTCGAACACCGGGGAGCTGTTTTTT
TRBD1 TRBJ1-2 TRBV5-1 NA CASSLDRGSGGYTF TGCGCCAGCAGCTTGGACAGGGGGTCCGGTGGCTACACCTTC
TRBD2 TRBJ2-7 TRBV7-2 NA CASSAPGLASYEQYF TGTGCCAGCAGCGCTCCGGGACTAGCGTCCTACGAGCAGTACTTC
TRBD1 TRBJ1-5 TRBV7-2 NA CASSQNTGGNQPQHF TGTGCCAGCAGCCAAAACACAGGGGGGAATCAGCCCCAGCATTTT
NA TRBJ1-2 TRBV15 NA CATAHRNYGYTF TGTGCCACCGCACACCGTAACTATGGCTACACCTTC
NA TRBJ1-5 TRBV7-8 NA CASSYKNEQGFYSNQPQHF TGTGCCAGCAGCTACAAAAACGAACAGGGCTTTTATAGCAATCAGCCCCAGCATTTT
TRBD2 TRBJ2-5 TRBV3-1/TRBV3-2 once CASSQVPRGGGDWETQYF TGTGCCAGCAGCCAAGTACCCCGGGGCGGGGGGGACTGGGAGACCCAGTACTTC
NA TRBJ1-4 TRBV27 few CASRPGTATNEKLFF TGTGCCAGCAGACCAGGGACTGCAACTAATGAAAAACTGTTTTTT
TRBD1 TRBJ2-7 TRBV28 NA CASSSGQTYEQYF TGTGCCAGCAGTTCGGGACAGACCTACGAGCAGTACTTC
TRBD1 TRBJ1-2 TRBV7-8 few CASSLAQGDYGYTF TGTGCCAGCAGCTTAGCCCAGGGGGACTATGGCTACACCTTC
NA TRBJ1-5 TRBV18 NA CASSPPGSSNQPQHF TGTGCCAGCTCACCGCCGGGAAGTAGCAATCAGCCCCAGCATTTT
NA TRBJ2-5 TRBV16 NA CASSQIAQETQYF TGTGCCAGCAGCCAAATAGCCCAAGAGACCCAGTACTTC
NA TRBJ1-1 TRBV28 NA CASSPSGMNTEAFF TGTGCCAGCAGTCCGTCGGGGATGAACACTGAAGCTTTCTTT
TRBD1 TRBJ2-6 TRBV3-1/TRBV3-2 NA CASSLRGQAPPSGANVLTF TGTGCCAGCAGCCTCAGGGGGCAGGCCCCGCCATCTGGGGCCAACGTCCTGACTTTC
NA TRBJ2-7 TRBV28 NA CASSLSVGSPYF TGTGCCAGCAGTTTAAGCGTCGGTTCCCCGTACTTC
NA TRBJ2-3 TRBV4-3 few CASSLFDEADTQYF TGCGCCAGCAGCCTATTTGACGAGGCAGATACGCAGTATTTT
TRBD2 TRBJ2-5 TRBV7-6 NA CASSPMSGRGETQYF TGTGCCAGCAGCCCCATGAGCGGGAGGGGGGAGACCCAGTACTTC
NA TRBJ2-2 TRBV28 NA CASVRSPANTGELFF TGTGCCAGCGTAAGAAGCCCCGCGAACACCGGGGAGCTGTTTTTT
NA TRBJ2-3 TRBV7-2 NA CASSLGGHPTDTQYF TGTGCCAGCAGCTTAGGGGGCCATCCCACAGATACGCAGTATTTT
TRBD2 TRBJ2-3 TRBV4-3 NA CASSQSRNPAGGGTDTQYF TGCGCCAGCAGCCAAAGTAGAAATCCAGCGGGGGGAGGCACAGATACGCAGTATTTT
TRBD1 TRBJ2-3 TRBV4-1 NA CASSQARDRHIF TGCGCCAGCAGCCAGGCACGGGACAGGCATATTTTT
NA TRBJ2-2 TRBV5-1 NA CASSLDSLNTGELFF TGCGCCAGCAGCTTGGACAGTCTTAACACCGGGGAGCTGTTTTTT
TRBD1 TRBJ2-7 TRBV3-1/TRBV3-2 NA CASSRDRGAYEQYF TGTGCCAGCAGCAGGGACAGGGGGGCCTACGAGCAGTACTTC
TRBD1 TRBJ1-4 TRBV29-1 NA CSVKGAGEKLFF TGCAGCGTTAAGGGGGCGGGTGAAAAACTGTTTTTT
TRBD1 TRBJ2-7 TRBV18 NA CASSPLGQGNEQYF TGTGCCAGCTCACCCTTAGGACAGGGGAACGAGCAGTACTTC
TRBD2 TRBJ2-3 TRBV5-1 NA CASSLERGDTQYF TGCGCCAGCAGCTTGGAGCGGGGAGATACGCAGTATTTT
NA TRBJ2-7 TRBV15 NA CATSSPARVGYEQYF TGTGCCACCAGCAGCCCCGCCAGGGTCGGGTACGAGCAGTACTTC